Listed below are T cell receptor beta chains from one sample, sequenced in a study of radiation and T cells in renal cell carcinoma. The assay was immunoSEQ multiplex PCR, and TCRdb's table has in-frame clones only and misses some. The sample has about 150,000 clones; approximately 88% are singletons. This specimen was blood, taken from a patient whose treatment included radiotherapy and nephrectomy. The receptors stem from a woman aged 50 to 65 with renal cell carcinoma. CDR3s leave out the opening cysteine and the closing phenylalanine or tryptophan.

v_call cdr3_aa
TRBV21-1 ASSTQLPYEQY
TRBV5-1 ASSPSGGSYEQY
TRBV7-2 ASSLVGTEKLF
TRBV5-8 ASSRGFDNEQF
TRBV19 ASAGDNEQF
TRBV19 ASSTGASVRKLF
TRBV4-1 ASSRNSGTAANYGYT
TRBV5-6 ASSLSYGYT
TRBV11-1 ASSLRGEVEQY
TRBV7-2 ASSTNGGAGEKLF
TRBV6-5 ASSRRAGRGEQF
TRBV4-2 ASSRPTGEANEKLF
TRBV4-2 ASSQAGGPTNEKLF
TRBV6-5 ASRGTANEKLF
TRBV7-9 ASSRGGTQGYT
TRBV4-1 ASSQGRAGGGGYT
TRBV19 ASKPLEARTGYT
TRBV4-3 ASSQRTGATEAF
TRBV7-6 ASSVTFSGNTIY
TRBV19 ASSILGTGRTGELF
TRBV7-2 ASSLEFTSNTEAF
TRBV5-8 ASSLAGLTGPYGYT
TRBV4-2 ASSQDLRDSPLH
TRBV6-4 ASSGMEGNEKLF
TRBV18 ASSSDSGGGYT
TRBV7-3 ASSLQTGAGANVLT
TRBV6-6 ASIETGSYEQY
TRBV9 ASSVSGNYGYT
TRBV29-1 SVKERGATTEAF
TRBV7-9 ASSLGTGGEQY
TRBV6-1 ASSEARELRQY
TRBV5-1 ASSAPGQDAKNIQY
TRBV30 AWTQGNENQPQH
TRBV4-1 ASSQEAGRDYNEQF